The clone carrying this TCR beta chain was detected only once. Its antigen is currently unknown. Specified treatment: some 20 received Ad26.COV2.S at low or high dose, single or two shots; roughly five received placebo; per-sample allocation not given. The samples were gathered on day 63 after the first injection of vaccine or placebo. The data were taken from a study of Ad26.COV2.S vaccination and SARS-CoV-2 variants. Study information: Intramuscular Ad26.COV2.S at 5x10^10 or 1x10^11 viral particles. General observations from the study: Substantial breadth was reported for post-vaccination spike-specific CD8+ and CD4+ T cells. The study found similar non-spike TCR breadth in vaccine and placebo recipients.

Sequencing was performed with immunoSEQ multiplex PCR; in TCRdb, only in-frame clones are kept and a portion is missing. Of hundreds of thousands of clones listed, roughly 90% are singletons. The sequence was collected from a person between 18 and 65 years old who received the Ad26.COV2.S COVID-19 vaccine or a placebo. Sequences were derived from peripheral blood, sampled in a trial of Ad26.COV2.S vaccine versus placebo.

This chain's CDR3 is CAWSYMGSYGYTF. The CDR3 DNA reads TGTGCCTGGAGTTACATGGGGTCCTATGGCTACACCTTC. The chain recombines TRBV30 with TRBJ1-2; D is ambiguous. Trimming took off 2 bases at V and 4 bases at J, with 11 bases between the two ends. The CDR3 runs to 13 residues. Per germline, CDR1 GTSNPN and CDR2 SVGIG (reference sequence).